Following are 23 T cell receptor beta chains from one sample sequenced in a study of blood T cell repertoires in COVID-19. Some clones are missing from TCRdb's copy, which holds only in-frame ones; the method was immunoSEQ multiplex PCR. The table shows around 130,000 clones, with 85% occurring only once. The sample was peripheral blood. The receptors derive from a man aged 55 to 70 with acute or convalescent COVID-19.

This clone turned up a few times. This rearrangement joins TRBV5-1 to TRBJ1-1, with 7 positions matching TRBD1. CDR3 length: 15 amino acids. Unmatched junction bases numbered 9, after V lost 6 bases and J lost 1 base. CDR1 and CDR2 from the germline V gene are SGHRS and YFSETQ. The CDR3 protein is CASKERQGSNTEAFF. CDR3 nucleotide sequence: TGCGCCAGCAAAGAGAGACAGGGTTCGAACACTGAAGCTTTCTTT.

The rearrangement uses TRBV11-2 and TRBJ1-1; perhaps TRBD1 as D (6 bases). Germline-derived CDR1 and CDR2 are SGHAT and FQNNGV. Trimming removed 4 bases from V and 2 bases from J, with 11 bases in between. The CDR3 covers 14 residues. CDR3 protein: CASSSGAGNTEAFF. The CDR3 bases are TGTGCCAGCAGCTCAGGGGCAGGAAACACTGAAGCTTTCTTT.

The rearrangement links TRBV29-1 to TRBJ2-7, with 9 bases aligning to TRBD1. J gave up 1 base and V 6 bases, and 1 base lay outside the gene matches. The CDR3 is made up of 12 amino acids. Germline loops: CDR1 SQVTM, CDR2 ANQGSEA. The CDR3, as DNA: TGCAGCGTGGGACAGGGATCCTACGAGCAGTACTTC. This gives the protein CSVGQGSYEQYF.

This clone was detected once. The CDR3 loop reads CARRDHNEQFF. CDR3 sequence (DNA): TGTGCCCGGCGGGACCACAATGAGCAGTTCTTC. The chain links TRBV30 to TRBJ2-1; perhaps TRBD2 as D (6 bases). Looked up from germline, CDR1 is GTSNPN and CDR2 is SVGIG (reference sequence). V was clipped by 8 bases and J by 5 bases, with 10 bases between them. CDR3 length: 11 amino acids.

This clone has only one observation. The V gene is TRBV5-1, the J gene TRBJ1-2; unclear D gene. CDR1 is SGHRS and CDR2 is YFSETQ in the germline V gene. With 5 bases removed from V and 0 bases from J, the gap between germline ends came to 14 bases. The CDR3 is 15 amino acids. Here the CDR3 reads CASRVGSRANYGYTF. The CDR3 DNA follows: TGCGCCAGCAGAGTTGGTTCTAGAGCTAACTATGGCTACACCTTC.

The V call is TRBV19, the J call TRBJ1-2; TRBD1 agrees at 7 bases. CDR1 and CDR2 (germline): LNHDA, SQIVND (reference sequence). The V and J ends lost 5 bases and 5 bases, in that order; junction bases with no gene match: 14. The CDR3 contains 16 residues. CDR3 sequence (DNA): TGTGCCAGTAGTCCGGGGACAGCCAGGAAGACTTATGGCTACACCTTC. Residues: CASSPGTARKTYGYTF.

The chain is built from TRBV11-2 and TRBJ1-2; 10 bases align to TRBD1. Trimming cost V 2 bases and J 3 bases; bases outside gene matches: 9. CDR1 and CDR2 from the germline V gene are SGHAT and FQNNGV. This CDR3 contains 17 residues. In nucleotides, the CDR3 is TGTGCCAGCAGCTTAAAGCCGGGACAGGGGTTCGACTATGGCTACACCTTC. Residues: CASSLKPGQGFDYGYTF.

The chain carries TRBV7-9 and TRBJ2-1; TRBD2 agrees at 9 bases. In germline, CDR1 is SEHNR, CDR2 FQNEAQ (reference sequence). The CDR3 extends over 15 amino acids. Germline trimming cut 1 base from V and 6 bases from J; bases unmatched to any gene: 4. CDR3 region: CASSLGAGGFNEQFF. The DNA for the CDR3 is TGTGCCAGCAGCTTAGGAGCGGGAGGCTTCAATGAGCAGTTCTTC.

The count of this clone is one. The chain joins TRBV28 to TRBJ1-4; D gene ambiguous. V was trimmed by 6 bases and J by 4 bases, leaving 12 bases between them. The CDR3 has 14 residues. Looked up from germline, CDR1 is MDHEN and CDR2 is SYDVKM. CDR3: CASSPGGFNEKLFF. The CDR3 bases are TGTGCCAGCAGCCCCGGCGGCTTTAATGAAAAACTGTTTTTT.

There are a few counts of this clone. The V call is TRBV2, the J call TRBJ1-5; 7 nucleotides line up with TRBD1. Unmatched junction bases numbered 6, after V lost 6 bases and J lost 1 base. The CDR3 sequence is 15 residues long. Germline V gene sequence: CDR1 SNHLY, CDR2 FYNNEI. CDR3 sequence (DNA): TGTGCCAGCAGCGGGACAGTGGAGAGCAATCAGCCCCAGCATTTT. Its translation is CASSGTVESNQPQHF.

This clone was observed a single time. This rearrangement joins TRBV6-2 or TRBV6-3 to TRBJ2-7; 8 nucleotides match TRBD2. The CDR3 loop spans 15 amino acids. V trimming: 1 base; J trimming: 0 bases; junction bases outside the gene matches: 2. Germline loops: CDR1 MNHEY, CDR2 SVGEGT. In DNA, the CDR3 is TGTGCCAGCAGTTACTTTACTAGCGGCTCCTACGAGCAGTACTTC. It yields the protein CASSYFTSGSYEQYF.

The chain combines TRBV19 with TRBJ2-2, with a tentative D call TRBD2 (7 bases). CDR3 length equals 16 residues. Deletions cut 8 bases from V and 2 bases from J, with 18 bases between. Germline CDR1 reads LNHDA; CDR2 reads SQIVND (reference sequence). CDR3 loop: CASCGLGGPNTGELFF. The CDR3 DNA is TGTGCCAGTTGCGGACTAGGGGGACCCAACACCGGGGAGCTGTTTTTT. Full variable domain (missing parts from reference TRBV19 and TRBJ2-2): DGGITQSPKYLFRKEGQNVTLSCEQNLNHDAMYWYRQDPGQGLRLIYYSQIVNDFQKGDIAEGYSVSREKKESFPLTVTSAQKNPTAFYLCASCGLGGPNTGELFFGEGSRLTVL.

The gene calls are TRBV9 and TRBJ2-5; weak D call: TRBD1 (7 bases). The length of the CDR3 is 18 residues. V lost 0 bases, J lost 5 bases, and 23 bases lay in between. Germline CDR1 SGDLS, CDR2 YYNGEE. The DNA of the CDR3 is TGTGCCAGCAGCGTAGGATTCGGGACGCGGCCAGGGGGGGAGACCCAGTACTTC. Translating it yields CASSVGFGTRPGGETQYF.

The chain recombines TRBV28 with TRBJ2-1; D gene ambiguous. Trimming took 2 bases from V and 4 from J, leaving 6 bases between them. Germline V lookup: CDR1 MDHEN, CDR2 SYDVKM. The CDR3 is made up of 13 amino acids. Written as DNA, the CDR3 is TGTGCCAGCAGTTTAACTACATACAATGAGCAGTTCTTC. Residues: CASSLTTYNEQFF.

V usage is TRBV10-2 and J usage is TRBJ2-4; D gene uncertain. Per the germline V gene, CDR1 is WSHSY and CDR2 is SAAADI. CDR3 length: 12 amino acids. Trimming removed 8 bases from V and 5 bases from J, with 10 bases in between. The CDR3 reads CASSGVENIQYF. In nucleotides, the CDR3 is TGCGCCAGCTCTGGAGTAGAAAACATTCAGTACTTC.

The V and J genes are TRBV3-1 (or the pseudogene TRBV3-2) and TRBJ1-3, with TRBD1 matching over 10 bases. This CDR3 has 17 amino acids. Germline CDR1 and CDR2: LGHDT and YNNKEL (reference sequence). The V segment lost 4 bases and the J segment 8 bases; nucleotides outside the gene matches: 14. CDR3 loop: CASSLRDRGLFGDTIYF. CDR3 sequence (DNA): TGTGCCAGCAGCCTGCGGGACAGGGGACTTTTCGGTGACACCATATATTTT.

J is TRBJ2-7 and V is TRBV7-2; 7 bases are shared with TRBD1. The V gene's germline CDR1 is SGHTA and CDR2 FQGNSA. Trimming at V came to 1 base and at J to 4 bases, leaving 4 bases not matched to a gene. This CDR3 spans 14 amino acids. The CDR3 sequence is CASSLGGQPYEQYF. The CDR3 DNA reads as TGTGCCAGCAGCTTAGGGGGACAGCCATACGAGCAGTACTTC.

The chain combines TRBV12-3 or TRBV12-4 with TRBJ1-5; 7 bases align to TRBD1. The CDR3 extends over 13 amino acids. V was clipped by 6 bases and J by 5 bases; unmatched bases: 4. CDR3 amino acids: CASSRQGYQPQHF. In nucleotides, the CDR3 is TGTGCCAGCAGCCGACAGGGATATCAGCCCCAGCATTTT.

The genes are TRBV19 and TRBJ2-5, with a tentative D call TRBD1 (6 bases). Germline V gives CDR1 LNHDA, CDR2 SQIVND (reference sequence). With 4 bases removed from V and 4 bases from J, the gap between germline ends came to 13 bases. The CDR3 covers 14 residues. In DNA form, the CDR3 reads TGTGCCAGTAGTAATTCCCCAGGGGTAGAGACCCAGTACTTC. Protein product: CASSNSPGVETQYF.

V usage is TRBV7-8 and J usage is TRBJ2-5; 8 nucleotides match TRBD1. Per the germline V gene, CDR1 is SGHVS and CDR2 is FQNEAQ. The V gene end was trimmed by 7 bases and the J gene end by 2 bases; junction bases not matched to a gene: 9. The CDR3 runs to 15 residues. The DNA for the CDR3 is TGTGCCAGCACCCTAACAGGGGGAGGACAAGAGACCCAGTACTTC. Encoded protein: CASTLTGGGQETQYF.

This chain uses TRBV7-2 with TRBJ2-7; a possible D gene is TRBD2 (5 bases). V lost 1 base, J lost 1 base, and 11 bases lay in between. This CDR3 comprises 15 residues. The germline CDR1 and CDR2 sequences are SGHTA and FQGNSA. CDR3 residues: CASSLGASTSYEQYF. The CDR3 DNA is TGTGCCAGCAGCTTAGGGGCTAGCACATCCTACGAGCAGTACTTC.

V and J are TRBV19 and TRBJ2-7; D remains ambiguous. Germline values: CDR1 LNHDA, CDR2 SQIVND (reference sequence). The V and J ends lost 6 bases and 0 bases respectively, with 18 bases between them. The CDR3 spans 16 residues. CDR3 bases: TGTGCCAGTAGAAGATATGGCGGCGGCAACTCCTACGAGCAGTACTTC. Its translation: CASRRYGGGNSYEQYF.

The chain joins TRBV6-6 to TRBJ2-2; 14 nucleotides match TRBD2. CDR1 and CDR2 (germline): MNHNY, SVGAGI (reference sequence). With 4 bases clipped from V and 6 bases from J, the junction kept 4 bases outside the gene matches. This CDR3 is built from 16 residues. The CDR3 nucleotides read TGTGCCAGCAGTTCGATGGGACTAGCGGGAGCCGGGGAGCTGTTTTTT. It yields the protein CASSSMGLAGAGELFF.